This T cell receptor beta chain originates from a study of Graves' ophthalmopathy and Graves' hyperthyroidism. The authors amplified TCR beta CDR3 regions from RNA transcripts. An opening RT-PCR round employed HTBI primers and preceded a second-round multiplex PCR. TCRdb independently ran MiXCR on the multiplex PCR reads; one entry per CDR3 protein. The sample includes 400,000 to 450,000 distinct CDR3 sequences, 20% to 25% of them seen just once. CDR3 length: 13 residues. With 5 bases removed from V and 2 bases from J, the gap between germline ends came to 7 bases. The rearrangement uses TRBV12-3 or TRBV12-4 and TRBJ1-5; no reliable D call. Sequencing input: peripheral blood. The receptor was derived from a woman in her late teens or twenties with stable Graves' hyperthyroidism. The CDR3 sequence: CASSLTRNQPQHF. The CDR3 DNA sequence: TGTGCCAGCAGTCTGACACGCAATCAGCCCCAGCATTTT.